The TCR beta chain described here comes from a study of blood T cell repertoires in COVID-19. The overall study: The United States, Italy and Spain supplied acute and convalescent COVID-19 samples.

TCRdb's table, derived via immunoSEQ multiplex PCR, lists solely in-frame clones and lacks some. The table has some 510,000 clones, roughly 90% seen once. Enrollees, about 18 to 95 years old, lived in approximately 25 US areas. Cohort placement rested on clinical history that participants reported themselves. Before being deemed recovered, Cohort 3 donors had two negative PCRs, clearance, or symptom resolution. Only a few counts were recorded for this clone. The CDR3 spans 14 residues. The germline V and J ends were trimmed by 5 bases and 3 bases, with 14 bases remaining between them. Germline V gene lookup returns CDR1 PRHDT and CDR2 FYEKMQ (reference sequence).

The chain carries TRBV13 and TRBJ2-7, with D possibly matching TRBD1 (6 bases). The sequence derives from a woman in her forties who had recovered from COVID-19. The sequencing sample was made of PBMCs or T cells enriched from blood (not recorded which). In nucleotides, the CDR3 is TGTGCCAGCAGCGACTCGCGGACAGTCTACGAGCAGTACTTC. Translation gives CASSDSRTVYEQYF.